The 32 T cell receptor beta chains listed next were all sequenced from one sample in a study of CD8+CD57+ T cells in acquired aplastic anemia. Profiles of TCR beta VDJ and CDR3 were generated from a genomic DNA template. From the reads, TCRdb called clonotypes with MiXCR, one entry per CDR3 protein. The sample holds about 200,000 distinct CDR3 sequences, about 62% seen once. CD8+CD57+ cell expansion had been shown by flow cytometry in patients chosen for sequencing. The sequenced sample was sorted CD4+, CD8+, or CD8+CD57+ T cells (not recorded which) from PBMCs. These receptors all come from a human donor with aplastic anemia.

The chain is built from TRBV15 and TRBJ2-1, with 9 bases matching TRBD2. The J segment lost 9 bases and the V segment lost 3 bases, leaving 15 bases of the junction unmatched. This CDR3 spans 17 amino acids. Germline CDR1 is LNHNV and CDR2 is YYDKDF (reference sequence). The CDR3 loop is CATSSYSGGGAGSEQFF. In DNA, the CDR3 is TGTGCCACCAGCAGTTACTCGGGCGGGGGGGCCGGTAGTGAGCAGTTCTTC.

The chain employs TRBV20-1 and TRBJ2-2, with TRBD1 as a possible D gene (6 bases). Trimming left V 5 bases short and J 1 base short, with 14 bases between. The CDR3 has 15 residues. The V gene's germline CDR1 is DFQATT and CDR2 SNEGSKA (reference sequence). CDR3 sequence (DNA): TGCAGTGCTGAAGGGGGTTTTAGGAACACCGGGGAGCTGTTTTTT. It yields the protein CSAEGGFRNTGELFF.

This chain joins TRBV2 and TRBJ1-1, with no clear D. The germline V and J ends were trimmed by 0 bases and 4 bases, with 12 bases remaining between them. CDR1 and CDR2 (germline): SNHLY, FYNNEI. The CDR3 covers 15 residues. CDR3 residues: CASSEARGMTTEAFF. For the CDR3, the DNA is TGTGCCAGCAGTGAAGCGAGAGGGATGACCACTGAAGCTTTCTTT. The full variable domain, its missing parts supplied by reference TRBV2 and TRBJ1-1, is EPEVTQTPSHQVTQMGQEVILRCVPISNHLYFYWYRQILGQKVEFLVSFYNNEISEKSEIFDDQFSVERPDGSNFTLKIRSTKLEDSAMYFCASSEARGMTTEAFFGQGTRLTVV.

This clonotype was seen just once. The rearrangement uses TRBV18 and TRBJ2-1, with a weak D call TRBD1 (6 bases). Between the trimmed V and J ends, which lost 0 bases and 0 bases, there was a span of 9 bases. The germline V gene has CDR1 KGHSH and CDR2 LQKENI. This CDR3 is built from 16 residues. This chain's CDR3 is CASSPPGGASYNEQFF. Here the CDR3 DNA reads TGTGCCAGCTCACCACCTGGGGGCGCCTCCTACAATGAGCAGTTCTTC.

Turning to this clonotype: Germline and junction disagree at one end, which may indicate a read error. V and J are TRBV4-1 and TRBJ2-6; possibly TRBD2 for D (5 bases). Germline CDR1 reads MGHRA; CDR2 reads YSYEKL. The CDR3 contains 14 residues. CDR3: CASSLSVGDNVLTF. The CDR3 coding sequence is TGCGCCAGCAGCCTGTCAGTCGGGGACAACGTCCTGACTTTC.

The rearrangement joins TRBV10-1 to TRBJ1-1, with D tentatively TRBD1 (5 bases). The CDR3 contains 14 residues. In germline, CDR1 is WNHNN, CDR2 SYGVQD (reference sequence). V was clipped by 5 bases and J by 1 base, with 11 bases between them. The CDR3 DNA reads TGCGCCAGCAGTTGGGGACGCTGGAACACTGAAGCTTTCTTT. Its translation: CASSWGRWNTEAFF.

The V call is TRBV6-2 or TRBV6-3, the J call TRBJ2-1, with TRBD2 matching over 11 bases. J was trimmed by 2 bases and V by 7 bases; bases with no gene match: 10. Germline V gene sequence: CDR1 MNHEY, CDR2 SVGEGT. This CDR3 contains 17 residues. In DNA form, the CDR3 reads TGTGCCAGCACCCCACATAGCGGGGGGGTCCCCTACAATGAGCAGTTCTTC. Translated, it gives CASTPHSGGVPYNEQFF.

This clonotype was observed many times. The J gene is TRBJ2-7, the V gene TRBV5-5; perhaps D is TRBD1 or TRBD2 (6 bases each). The CDR3 extends over 15 amino acids. The germline V gene encodes CDR1 SGHKS and CDR2 YYEKEE (reference sequence). Trimming left V 4 bases short and J 1 base short, with 15 bases between. CDR3 loop: CASSQAGGTSYEQYF. The CDR3 nucleotides read TGTGCCAGCAGCCAGGCCGGGGGCACGTCCTACGAGCAGTACTTC. The entire variable domain, with the rest obtained from reference TRBV5-5 and TRBJ2-7, is as follows: DAGVTQSPTHLIKTRGQQVTLRCSPISGHKSVSWYQQVLGQGPQFIFQYYEKEERGRGNFPDRFSARQFPNYSSELNVNALLLGDSALYLCASSQAGGTSYEQYFGPGTRLTVT.

This chain joins TRBV2 and TRBJ1-4, with D perhaps TRBD1 (6 bases). The CDR3 contains 15 residues. CDR1 and CDR2 from the germline V gene are SNHLY and FYNNEI. Deletions cut 6 bases from V and 8 bases from J, with 19 bases between. Here the CDR3 DNA reads TGTGCCAGCAGGGCCGAGGCAGGGGCGCAAGAAAAACTGTTTTTT. It codes for CASRAEAGAQEKLFF.

The chain has TRBV24-1 and TRBJ2-5; D may match TRBD1 or TRBD2 (5 bases each). The CDR3 runs to 17 residues. With 5 bases removed from V and 2 bases from J, the gap between germline ends came to 20 bases. Germline V gene data show CDR1 as KGHDR and CDR2 as SFDVKD. This chain's CDR3 is CATSGQGADWGQETQYF. The CDR3 DNA sequence: TGTGCCACCAGTGGGCAGGGCGCTGACTGGGGGCAAGAGACCCAGTACTTC.

In its sample, this clonotype was seen a few times. V gene TRBV10-2 combines with J gene TRBJ1-1, with D possibly being TRBD1 (5 bases). V was trimmed by 7 bases and J by 2 bases, leaving 20 bases between them. This CDR3 is 16 amino acids long. Germline loops: CDR1 WSHSY, CDR2 SAAADI. This CDR3 is CASNIGGNGRNTEAFF. The CDR3 DNA reads as TGCGCCAGCAACATTGGGGGAAATGGGAGAAACACTGAAGCTTTCTTT.

V and J are TRBV7-2 and TRBJ1-5, with 8 bases fitting TRBD1. The V gene's germline CDR1 is SGHTA and CDR2 FQGNSA. J gave up 10 bases and V 3 bases, and 11 bases lay outside the gene matches. The CDR3 runs 15 residues. CDR3 DNA sequence: TGTGCCAGCAGCTTTTCCCCGTCAGGGGGCTCACCCCAGCATTTT. As protein: CASSFSPSGGSPQHF.

This rearrangement joins TRBV29-1 to TRBJ2-7; D perhaps matches TRBD1 (5 bases). Germline V gives CDR1 SQVTM, CDR2 ANQGSEA. Trimming took 2 bases from V and 5 from J, leaving 13 bases between them. This CDR3 spans 13 amino acids. CDR3 nucleotides: TGCAGCGTTGAAAAGACAGCCAGAGACGAGCAGTACTTC. Amino acid sequence: CSVEKTARDEQYF.

V is TRBV25-1 and J is TRBJ2-1, with 15 positions matching TRBD2. The V gene's germline CDR1 is MGHDK and CDR2 SYGVNS. The CDR3 contains 18 residues. Losses at the gene ends were 4 bases for V and 12 bases for J; bases not matched to a gene: 16. Here the CDR3 DNA reads TGTGCCAGCAGTGCGCTCTTAACGGGACTAGCGGGAGGTAAGGGGCAGTTCTTC. Its protein product is CASSALLTGLAGGKGQFF. The full variable domain, in which reference TRBV25-1 and TRBJ2-1 provide the parts outside the CDR3, is EADIYQTPRYLVIGTGKKITLECSQTMGHDKMYWYQQDPGMELHLIHYSYGVNSTEKGDLSSESTVSRIRTEHFPLTLESARPSHTSQYLCASSALLTGLAGGKGQFFGPGTRLTVL.

This clonotype was observed a single time. The chain employs TRBV7-9 and TRBJ2-1, with 8 bases identical to TRBD1. CDR1 and CDR2 from the germline V gene are SEHNR and FQNEAQ (reference sequence). J was trimmed by 12 bases and V by 3 bases; bases with no gene match: 10. The CDR3 loop spans 14 amino acids. The CDR3 coding sequence is TGTGCCAGCAGCTTCGACAGGGGAGTAGGGGGGCAGTTCTTC. Its protein product is CASSFDRGVGGQFF.

The rearrangement joins TRBV25-1 to TRBJ1-1, with no clear D. This CDR3 region has 14 residues. Per the germline V gene, CDR1 is MGHDK and CDR2 is SYGVNS. The V end was cut by 7 bases, the J end by 8 bases, with 20 bases between. CDR3 DNA: TGTGCCAGCACCCATGGGAGGCAGCTAAACGAAGCTTTCTTT. Translated: CASTHGRQLNEAFF.

This clonotype was picked up a small number of times. The rearrangement uses TRBV7-2 and TRBJ2-5, with D unclear. Germline V gene lookup returns CDR1 SGHTA and CDR2 FQGNSA. V was pared by 0 bases and J by 2 bases, with 7 bases between. The CDR3 extends over 14 amino acids. DNA of the CDR3: TGTGCCAGCAGCTTAGCCCGGGCTCAAGAGACCCAGTACTTC. As protein: CASSLARAQETQYF.

The chain employs TRBV7-8 and TRBJ1-5; D unresolved. The germline V gene has CDR1 SGHVS and CDR2 FQNEAQ. The CDR3 has 14 residues. Trimming removed 1 base at V and 6 bases at J, with 10 bases between. CDR3 DNA sequence: TGTGCCAGCAGCTTAGGTCGGAAGACTCAGCCCCAGCATTTT. Protein: CASSLGRKTQPQHF.

The chain has TRBV7-9 and TRBJ2-3; no definite D call. This CDR3 has 15 amino acids. V was shortened by 3 bases and J by 0 bases, with 10 bases between the two germline ends. Per germline, CDR1 SEHNR and CDR2 FQNEAQ (reference sequence). For the CDR3, the DNA is TGTGCCAGCAGCTTGACCGGGTTGAGCACAGATACGCAGTATTTT. It yields the protein CASSLTGLSTDTQYF.

The rearrangement joins TRBV2 to TRBJ1-2; D ambiguous. This CDR3 has 15 amino acids. Trimming shortened V by 7 bases and J by 1 base, and 16 bases separated the two germline ends. CDR1 and CDR2 from the germline V gene are SNHLY and FYNNEI. CDR3 in amino acids: CASKGRPGFNYGYTF. CDR3 sequence (DNA): TGTGCCAGCAAGGGAAGGCCCGGATTTAACTATGGCTACACCTTC.

This rearrangement joins TRBV25-1 to TRBJ1-6, with D maybe TRBD1 (6 bases). Germline assignment: CDR1 MGHDK and CDR2 SYGVNS. V was trimmed by 6 bases and J by 9 bases, leaving 15 bases between them. There are 14 residues in the CDR3. CDR3 sequence reads: CASSETGGSSPLHF. The CDR3 region has the DNA TGTGCCAGCAGCGAAACGGGGGGCAGTTCACCCCTCCACTTT.

The rearrangement uses TRBV2 and TRBJ2-7, with TRBD2 matching over 8 bases. The CDR3 length is 14 residues. Germline V lookup: CDR1 SNHLY, CDR2 FYNNEI. For the CDR3, the DNA is TGTGCTAATATCGCACGGGGGGGGCCCTACGAGCAGTACTTC. Residues: CANIARGGPYEQYF.

The chain combines TRBV2 with TRBJ1-2; 9 bases are a match to TRBD1. The CDR3 contains 14 residues. The trim removed 6 bases at V and 8 bases at J, leaving 10 bases unmatched. Germline V gene sequence: CDR1 SNHLY, CDR2 FYNNEI. The CDR3 bases are TGTGCCAGCAGCAGAACGGGACAGGGCGACGGCTACACCTTC. This gives the protein CASSRTGQGDGYTF.

The rearrangement joins TRBV5-1 to TRBJ2-7; D is tentatively TRBD1 or TRBD2 (5 bases each). This CDR3 comprises 15 residues. Germline loops: CDR1 SGHRS, CDR2 YFSETQ. The germline V and J ends were trimmed by 0 bases and 6 bases, with 16 bases remaining between them. CDR3 in DNA: TGCGCCAGCAGCTTGGCCGAGGGAAGGGGTGGCGAGCAGTACTTC. This translates into CASSLAEGRGGEQYF.

This chain links TRBV12-3 or TRBV12-4 with TRBJ2-2; TRBD2 might be the D (5 bases). V was pared by 6 bases and J by 0 bases, with 8 bases between. The CDR3 has 14 amino acids. The DNA for the CDR3 is TGTGCCAGCAGAGAGGGAACGAACACCGGGGAGCTGTTTTTT. It translates to CASREGTNTGELFF.

V is TRBV20-1 and J is TRBJ1-1, with 7 positions matching TRBD1. V lost 1 base and J lost 2; bases outside the gene matches: 7. This CDR3 contains 15 residues. Germline CDR1 and CDR2: DFQATT and SNEGSKA (reference sequence). CDR3 sequence (DNA): TGCAGTGCTAGAGGTGACAGGGCTCCCAACACTGAAGCTTTCTTT. Translated: CSARGDRAPNTEAFF.

The rearrangement links TRBV14 to TRBJ2-7; the D is unclear. The CDR3 contains 14 residues. Germline V gene sequence: CDR1 SGHDN, CDR2 FVKESK. Trimming took 4 bases from V and 6 from J, leaving 16 bases between them. The CDR3 region is CASSLGSWMLEQYF. The CDR3 bases are TGTGCCAGCAGCCTAGGTAGCTGGATGCTCGAGCAGTACTTC.

This chain uses TRBV5-1 with TRBJ1-4; D unclear. The CDR3 has 15 amino acids. Germline assignment: CDR1 SGHRS and CDR2 YFSETQ. With 1 base removed from V and 7 bases from J, the gap between germline ends came to 14 bases. The CDR3 loop reads CASSLLGDSGEKLFF. In nucleotides, the CDR3 is TGCGCCAGCAGCTTGCTCGGGGATAGTGGTGAAAAACTGTTTTTT. Variable domain in full (rest from reference TRBV5-1 and TRBJ1-4): KAGVTQTPRYLIKTRGQQVTLSCSPISGHRSVSWYQQTPGQGLQFLFEYFSETQRNKGNFPGRFSGRQFSNSRSEMNVSTLELGDSALYLCASSLLGDSGEKLFFGSGTQLSVL.

The chain is built from TRBV7-8 and TRBJ1-6, with D perhaps matching TRBD1 (5 bases). CDR3 size: 15 residues. Trimming removed 1 base from V and 7 bases from J, with 11 bases in between. In germline, CDR1 is SGHVS, CDR2 FQNEAQ. CDR3 in DNA: TGTGCCAGCAGCTTAGATTTTGGGGGGAATTCACCCCTCCACTTT. It is translated as CASSLDFGGNSPLHF.

The chain combines TRBV9 with TRBJ2-3, with 9 positions matching TRBD2. V shed 3 bases, J shed 2 bases, and the junction held 7 bases outside the gene matches. This CDR3 has 16 amino acids. CDR1 and CDR2 (germline): SGDLS, YYNGEE. The CDR3: CASSGGLAGYTDTQYF. The DNA for the CDR3 is TGTGCCAGCAGCGGGGGCCTAGCGGGATACACAGATACGCAGTATTTT.

This sequence joins TRBV20-1 and TRBJ2-7, with 9 bases identical to TRBD1. Germline assignment: CDR1 DFQATT and CDR2 SNEGSKA (reference sequence). CDR3 length equals 15 residues. The V gene end was trimmed by 2 bases and the J gene end by 1 base; junction bases not matched to a gene: 6. CDR3 sequence: CSARPGQGLSYEQYF. CDR3 coding DNA: TGCAGTGCTAGACCGGGACAGGGACTATCCTACGAGCAGTACTTC.

This sequence joins TRBV24-1 and TRBJ1-5; no definite D call. Trimming pared 5 bases from V and 9 bases from J, leaving 10 bases between. CDR1 is KGHDR, CDR2 SFDVKD, per germline. The CDR3 consists of 12 residues. The CDR3 nucleotides are TGTGCCACCAGTGGTTATATCGGGCCCCAGCATTTT. Translating gives CATSGYIGPQHF.